These 32 T cell receptor beta chains were sequenced from one sample in a study of cytomegalovirus exposure and HLA in healthy donors. 13 Jbeta primers and 60 Vbeta primers were used for the PCR. Measured with immunoSEQ multiplex PCR; TCRdb has only the in-frame clones, and not every one. The sample has approximately 100,000 clones; 75% are singletons. Sequencing input: PBMCs. The receptor set was obtained from a male donor in good health and CMV-seropositive.

The chain carries TRBV28 and TRBJ2-1, with D perhaps TRBD2 (7 bases). This CDR3 has 12 amino acids. Germline V gives CDR1 MDHEN, CDR2 SYDVKM. Trimming removed 5 bases from V and 8 bases from J, with 10 bases in between. The CDR3 region is CASSLGGDEQFF. CDR3 bases: TGTGCCAGCAGTCTAGGGGGGGATGAGCAGTTCTTC.

The V call is TRBV6-5, the J call TRBJ1-2; D remains unclear. V was cut by 7 bases and J by 0 bases, with 15 bases left in between. In germline, CDR1 is MNHEY, CDR2 SVGAGI. This CDR3 comprises 15 residues. CDR3 sequence reads: CASTRTGLANYGYTF. The CDR3 bases are TGTGCCAGCACCCGGACGGGATTAGCTAACTATGGCTACACCTTC.

This clone occurred once. The chain combines TRBV5-4 with TRBJ2-5, with D unclear. The CDR3 is made up of 12 amino acids. Deletions cut 0 bases from V and 5 bases from J, with 5 bases between. Germline CDR1 and CDR2: SGHNT and YYREEE (reference sequence). Written as DNA, the CDR3 is TGTGCCAGCAGCTTGGCTTCGGAGACCCAGTACTTC. As protein: CASSLASETQYF. The full variable domain, in which reference TRBV5-4 and TRBJ2-5 provide the parts outside the CDR3, is ETGVTQSPTHLIKTRGQQVTLRCSSQSGHNTVSWYQQALGQGPQFIFQYYREEENGRGNFPPRFSGLQFPNYSSELNVNALELDDSALYLCASSLASETQYFGPGTRLLVL.

The V gene is TRBV7-3, the J gene TRBJ2-3; 8 bases are a match to TRBD1. J gave up 4 bases and V 5 bases, and 5 bases lay outside the gene matches. This CDR3 spans 14 amino acids. Germline V gene data show CDR1 as SGHTA and CDR2 as FQGTGA. CDR3 residues: CASSQLTGADTQYF. CDR3 coding DNA: TGTGCCAGCAGCCAGCTGACAGGGGCAGATACGCAGTATTTT.

This clone appeared a few times. V usage is TRBV4-3 and J usage is TRBJ1-4; no definite D call. Between the trimmed V and J ends, which lost 0 bases and 7 bases, there was a span of 12 bases. This CDR3 spans 15 amino acids. From germline, CDR1 is LGHNA and CDR2 YSLEER. The CDR3 DNA sequence: TGCGCCAGCAGCCAAGATTGGGCGGGAAGTGAAAAACTGTTTTTT. Its translation is CASSQDWAGSEKLFF.

This chain links TRBV7-2 with TRBJ2-3, with D perhaps TRBD1 (8 bases). The germline CDR1 and CDR2 sequences are SGHTA and FQGNSA. V was clipped by 5 bases and J by 3 bases, with 12 bases between them. The CDR3 loop spans 14 amino acids. CDR3 in amino acids: CASSPQGGTDTQYF. As DNA, the CDR3 is TGTGCCAGCAGCCCACAGGGGGGGACAGATACGCAGTATTTT.

The rearrangement joins TRBV2 to TRBJ1-2, with no clear D. The germline V gene encodes CDR1 SNHLY and CDR2 FYNNEI. The V and J ends lost 7 bases and 7 bases respectively, with 13 bases between them. The CDR3 runs 12 residues. The CDR3 loop is CASNPQTGGYTF. The CDR3 nucleotides read TGTGCCAGCAATCCCCAAACGGGTGGCTACACCTTC.

This rearrangement joins TRBV27 to TRBJ2-7, with 8 bases aligning to TRBD1. Unmatched junction bases numbered 6, after V lost 6 bases and J lost 2 bases. Per the germline V gene, CDR1 is MNHEY and CDR2 is SMNVEV (reference sequence). CDR3 length: 14 amino acids. CDR3 sequence reads: CASRMGTGTYEQYF. For the CDR3, the DNA is TGTGCCAGCAGAATGGGGACAGGCACCTACGAGCAGTACTTC.

This clone appeared a single time. The chain recombines TRBV5-1 with TRBJ2-7, with D possibly TRBD2 on 5 matching bases. The CDR3 length is 15 residues. V was clipped by 0 bases and J by 0 bases, with 10 bases between them. Germline V gene sequence: CDR1 SGHRS, CDR2 YFSETQ. CDR3 sequence (DNA): TGCGCCAGCAGCTTGGAAGGCGGGTACTCCTACGAGCAGTACTTC. Residues: CASSLEGGYSYEQYF.

The rearrangement links TRBV7-6 to TRBJ2-2; D gene uncertain. CDR3 length: 15 amino acids. Germline loops: CDR1 SGHVS, CDR2 FNYEAQ. The V end was cut by 1 base, the J end by 3 bases, with 9 bases between. CDR3 protein: CASSLVPSYTGELFF. CDR3 nucleotides: TGTGCCAGCAGCTTAGTTCCTAGTTACACCGGGGAGCTGTTTTTT.

The chain carries TRBV9 and TRBJ1-2; 10 bases map to TRBD1. Germline lookup yields CDR1 SGDLS and CDR2 YYNGEE. V shed 4 bases, J shed 6 bases, and the junction held 9 bases outside the gene matches. The CDR3 extends over 15 amino acids. The CDR3 DNA sequence: TGTGCCAGCAGCTCCCGGACAGGGGGATCTCATGGCTACACCTTC. This sequence encodes CASSSRTGGSHGYTF.

This chain links TRBV5-1 with TRBJ2-5; 11 nucleotides agree with TRBD2. The CDR3 contains 17 residues. CDR1 SGHRS and CDR2 YFSETQ come from the germline V gene. Trimming took 1 base from V and 1 from J; bases not matched to a gene: 6. Here the CDR3 reads CASSLRPSGGLQETQYF. The CDR3 bases are TGCGCCAGCAGCTTGAGGCCTAGCGGGGGGCTCCAAGAGACCCAGTACTTC. Based on the CDR3 plus reference TRBV5-1 and TRBJ2-5, the full variable domain is KAGVTQTPRYLIKTRGQQVTLSCSPISGHRSVSWYQQTPGQGLQFLFEYFSETQRNKGNFPGRFSGRQFSNSRSEMNVSTLELGDSALYLCASSLRPSGGLQETQYFGPGTRLLVL.

This rearrangement joins TRBV5-6 to TRBJ2-5; tentative D call: TRBD1 (6 bases). Germline CDR1 and CDR2: SGHDT and YYEEEE. V lost 0 bases, J lost 2 bases, and 14 bases lay in between. The length of the CDR3 is 16 residues. This CDR3 reads CASSLGGWTAQETQYF. The CDR3 DNA is TGTGCCAGCAGCTTGGGTGGGTGGACAGCACAAGAGACCCAGTACTTC.

The chain carries TRBV9 and TRBJ1-3; D remains unclear. The germline V and J ends were trimmed by 0 bases and 0 bases, with 13 bases remaining between them. The germline V gene encodes CDR1 SGDLS and CDR2 YYNGEE. CDR3 size: 17 residues. CDR3 residues: CASSVASQPRSGNTIYF. CDR3 DNA sequence: TGTGCCAGCAGCGTAGCTAGTCAGCCGCGCTCTGGAAACACCATATATTTT.

DNA of the CDR3: TGTGCCAGCAGTCCCCGACAGGGAACTAATGAAAAACTGTTTTTT. This encodes CASSPRQGTNEKLFF. The rearrangement uses TRBV6-6 and TRBJ1-4, with 7 bases identical to TRBD1. Losses at the gene ends were 5 bases for V and 1 base for J; bases not matched to a gene: 4. Germline-derived CDR1 and CDR2 are MNHNY and SVGAGI (reference sequence). The CDR3 totals 15 residues.

V gene TRBV2 combines with J gene TRBJ2-7; 8 bases match TRBD1. Germline V gives CDR1 SNHLY, CDR2 FYNNEI. The CDR3 runs to 13 residues. V trimming: 6 bases; J trimming: 2 bases; junction bases outside the gene matches: 3. CDR3 DNA sequence: TGTGCCAGCAGCGGACAGGGTGCCTACGAGCAGTACTTC. Protein: CASSGQGAYEQYF.

The rearrangement links TRBV6-6 to TRBJ2-3, with a tentative D call TRBD1 (6 bases). Trimming removed 2 bases at V and 1 base at J, with 13 bases between. This CDR3 is 16 amino acids long. Germline CDR1 MNHNY, CDR2 SVGAGI (reference sequence). The DNA of the CDR3 is TGTGCCAGCAGTTACAGACGGGCAGGGGGCACAGATACGCAGTATTTT. Its protein is CASSYRRAGGTDTQYF.

This chain connects TRBV5-6 to TRBJ2-7; 13 bases map to TRBD2. V lost 5 bases, J lost 2 bases, and 16 bases stayed unmatched. Looked up from germline, CDR1 is SGHDT and CDR2 is YYEEEE. This CDR3 region has 19 residues. Here the CDR3 reads CASRMVRGTSGTHPYEQYF. DNA of the CDR3: TGTGCCAGCAGGATGGTCCGCGGGACTAGCGGGACCCACCCCTACGAGCAGTACTTC.

The V and J genes are TRBV4-1 and TRBJ2-7; 12 positions agree with TRBD2. Trimming at V came to 5 bases and at J to 0 bases, leaving 2 bases not matched to a gene. The V gene's germline CDR1 is MGHRA and CDR2 YSYEKL. The CDR3 contains 15 residues. The CDR3 loop reads CASSASGGASYEQYF. The CDR3 coding sequence is TGCGCCAGCAGCGCTAGCGGGGGGGCCTCCTACGAGCAGTACTTC.

This sequence joins TRBV6-5 and TRBJ2-2, with 8 bases matching TRBD1. This CDR3 contains 16 residues. Germline V gene lookup returns CDR1 MNHEY and CDR2 SVGAGI. The ends lost 2 bases at V and 3 bases at J; junction bases unmatched: 5. CDR3 region: CASSYQGQVDTGELFF. The CDR3 DNA reads TGTGCCAGCAGTTACCAGGGACAGGTGGACACCGGGGAGCTGTTTTTT.

J is TRBJ2-4 and V is TRBV6-1; 7 nucleotides match TRBD2. Germline CDR1 MNHNS, CDR2 SASEGT. J was trimmed by 0 bases and V by 7 bases; bases with no gene match: 3. The CDR3 has 14 residues. The CDR3 region is CASMGRVAKNIQYF. In DNA form, the CDR3 reads TGTGCCAGCATGGGGAGGGTAGCCAAAAACATTCAGTACTTC.

A few counts support this clone. The chain carries TRBV15 and TRBJ2-5; 9 bases agree with TRBD2. Per the germline V gene, CDR1 is LNHNV and CDR2 is YYDKDF (reference sequence). The CDR3 sequence is 16 residues long. V gave up 0 bases and J gave up 7 bases; unmatched junction bases: 9. CDR3 loop: CATSRDLSGGRGTQYF. The CDR3 bases are TGTGCCACCAGCAGAGATCTTAGCGGGGGCCGGGGGACCCAGTACTTC.

In its sample, this clone was seen a few times. The chain links TRBV5-4 to TRBJ2-3; no definite D call. Germline V CDR1 and CDR2: SGHNT, YYREEE (reference sequence). The CDR3 loop spans 14 amino acids. Trimming took off 1 base at V and 2 bases at J, with 8 bases between the two ends. Here the CDR3 DNA reads TGTGCCAGCAGCTTGAGTACTTTCACAGATACGCAGTATTTT. Its protein is CASSLSTFTDTQYF.

The CDR3 bases are TGTGCCTGGAGTGTATCAGGGGCCGAGCAGTACTTC. The encoded protein is CAWSVSGAEQYF. The genes are TRBV30 and TRBJ2-5; TRBD1 is a possible D gene (6 bases). The last part of the DNA fits TRBJ2-7 better; the J call may be wrong. Germline assignment: CDR1 GTSNPN and CDR2 SVGIG (reference sequence). The CDR3 spans 12 residues.

The chain uses TRBV27 and TRBJ2-7, with 10 bases matching TRBD2. Germline V gene sequence: CDR1 MNHEY, CDR2 SMNVEV (reference sequence). V trimming: 3 bases; J trimming: 2 bases; junction bases outside the gene matches: 7. The CDR3 contains 16 residues. The CDR3 DNA reads TGTGCCAGCAGTTTGGGAAAAAGCGGGAGGGCCTACGAGCAGTACTTC. Its protein product is CASSLGKSGRAYEQYF.

The chain links TRBV4-2 to TRBJ2-5; 13 bases are shared with TRBD2. The germline V gene encodes CDR1 LGHNA and CDR2 YNFKEQ. Unmatched junction bases numbered 7, after V lost 7 bases and J lost 2 bases. The CDR3 length is 16 residues. The CDR3 region has the DNA TGTGCCAGCACCGAGGGACTAGCGGGATGGCAAGAGACCCAGTACTTC. Its translation: CASTEGLAGWQETQYF.

The chain is built from TRBV5-1 and TRBJ1-6; 7 positions match TRBD1. Germline lookup yields CDR1 SGHRS and CDR2 YFSETQ. Trimming took 0 bases from V and 7 from J; bases not matched to a gene: 7. The CDR3 extends over 16 amino acids. In nucleotides, the CDR3 is TGCGCCAGCAGCTTGGGCCCCACAGGGGCAAATTCACCCCTCCACTTT. The encoded protein is CASSLGPTGANSPLHF.

This sequence joins TRBV9 and TRBJ2-7, with 12 bases aligning to TRBD2. CDR1 and CDR2 from the germline V gene are SGDLS and YYNGEE. With 4 bases clipped from V and 5 bases from J, the junction kept 7 bases outside the gene matches. The CDR3 covers 15 residues. CDR3 residues: CASSPNGLAGNEQYF. The CDR3 region has the DNA TGTGCCAGCAGCCCCAACGGACTAGCGGGGAACGAGCAGTACTTC.

The rearrangement links TRBV4-2 to TRBJ1-5; D is uncertain. The CDR3 spans 15 residues. Germline CDR1 reads LGHNA; CDR2 reads YNFKEQ. V lost 1 base and J 4 bases, leaving 11 bases between the germline ends. DNA for the CDR3: TGTGCCAGCAGCCAAGGGGGAAGGGAGAATCAGCCCCAGCATTTT. Translated: CASSQGGRENQPQHF.

The chain is built from TRBV11-3 and TRBJ2-3, with TRBD2 matching 9 bases. CDR3 size: 17 residues. CDR1 SGHNT and CDR2 YENEEA come from the germline V gene. J gave up 4 bases and V 0 bases, and 8 bases lay outside the gene matches. Here the CDR3 DNA reads TGTGCCAGCAGCTTAGATTGGGGTAGCGGGAGACCAGATACGCAGTATTTT. Encoded protein: CASSLDWGSGRPDTQYF.

The chain couples TRBV5-1 to TRBJ2-3, with a weak D call TRBD2 (6 bases). Trimming pared 4 bases from V and 6 bases from J, leaving 27 bases between. Germline values: CDR1 SGHRS, CDR2 YFSETQ. The CDR3 runs 18 residues. The CDR3 loop is CASSAHGGSSATGDTQYF. In nucleotides, the CDR3 is TGCGCCAGCAGCGCACACGGGGGTTCTTCAGCGACGGGGGATACGCAGTATTTT.

This clone has just a few counts. The chain couples TRBV4-1 to TRBJ2-7; 8 nucleotides line up with TRBD1. Per germline, CDR1 MGHRA and CDR2 YSYEKL. V gave up 5 bases and J gave up 6 bases; unmatched junction bases: 9. CDR3 length equals 14 residues. For the CDR3, the DNA is TGCGCCAGCAGCTCAACAGGGGGTGGCGCCGAGCAGTACTTC. Protein sequence: CASSSTGGGAEQYF.